The following is a T cell receptor (beta chain) sequence with its context. This entry belongs to a study of T cell responses to AZD1222 COVID-19 vaccine. The table came from immunoSEQ multiplex PCR; TCRdb's copy has only in-frame clones and leaves some out. The profile shows around 100,000 clones, 85% to 90% of them singletons. Germline lookup yields CDR1 MNHNS and CDR2 SASEGT. The CDR3 sequence is 17 residues long. Deletions cut 2 bases from V and 0 bases from J, with 16 bases between. The chain recombines TRBV6-1 with TRBJ1-1; unclear D gene. This TCR came from an adult in good health. Sequenced material: peripheral blood, taken on day 0 of AZD1222 vaccination. The CDR3 nucleotides read TGTGCCAGCAGTGAAAGGGTTGAGGGAGGGCTGAACACTGAAGCTTTCTTT. It specifies CASSERVEGGLNTEAFF.